A selection of T cell receptor beta chains follows, all from one sample in a study of identical twins' blood T cells. TCRdb fed the 5' RACE reads into MiXCR, producing one record per CDR3 protein. The sample includes 300,000 to 450,000 distinct CDR3 sequences, over 25% of them seen just once. The sequencing sample was made of PBMCs. These receptors came from a woman aged 18-55 years in good health. CDR3s include the opening cysteine and the closing phenylalanine or tryptophan. D genes are given only for firm matches. Some rows mark clone size as missing; the rest say once, few, many or name a class of expanded clone.

V: TRBV7-9
size: few
length: 13
D: NA
J: TRBJ1-2
CDR3: CASSLDRAHGYTF
DNA: TGTGCCAGCAGCTTAGACAGGGCACATGGCTACACCTTC

V: TRBV29-1
size: NA
length: 13
D: TRBD1
J: TRBJ1-3
CDR3: CSVGTGSGNTIYF
DNA: TGCAGCGTGGGGACAGGCTCTGGAAACACCATATATTTT

V: TRBV5-1
size: NA
length: 15
D: NA
J: TRBJ2-3
CDR3: CASSLEELYTDTQYF
DNA: TGCGCCAGCAGCTTGGAAGAGTTATACACAGATACGCAGTATTTT

V: TRBV7-2
size: NA
length: 15
D: TRBD1
J: TRBJ1-4
CDR3: CASSPQGQTNEKLFF
DNA: TGTGCCAGCAGCCCACAGGGACAGACTAATGAAAAACTGTTTTTT

V: TRBV5-1
size: NA
length: 20
D: TRBD2
J: TRBJ2-3
CDR3: CASSLVMYGTSGDDTDTQYF
DNA: TGCGCCAGCAGCTTGGTAATGTACGGGACTAGCGGGGACGACACAGATACGCAGTATTTT

V: TRBV25-1
size: few
length: 10
D: NA
J: TRBJ2-1
CDR3: CATAHNEQFF
DNA: TGTGCCACCGCCCACAATGAGCAGTTCTTC

V: TRBV7-8
size: NA
length: 15
D: NA
J: TRBJ2-2
CDR3: CASSPNSPFTGELFF
DNA: TGTGCCAGCAGCCCGAATTCGCCGTTCACCGGGGAGCTGTTTTTT

V: TRBV7-9
size: few
length: 14
D: NA
J: TRBJ1-5
CDR3: CASSPAKSNQPQHF
DNA: TGTGCCAGCAGCCCAGCGAAGAGCAATCAGCCCCAGCATTTT

V: TRBV20-1
size: many
length: 14
D: TRBD1
J: TRBJ1-1
CDR3: CSASTGQGDTEAFF
DNA: TGCAGTGCCAGCACCGGACAGGGGGATACTGAAGCTTTCTTT

V: TRBV20-1
size: NA
length: 13
D: TRBD2
J: TRBJ2-3
CDR3: CSAGTRIADTQYF
DNA: TGCAGTGCTGGGACTAGGATTGCAGATACGCAGTATTTT

V: TRBV14
size: few
length: 13
D: NA
J: TRBJ1-5
CDR3: CASSQDWSQPQHF
DNA: TGTGCCAGCAGCCAAGACTGGAGTCAGCCCCAGCATTTT

V: TRBV7-9
size: few
length: 16
D: TRBD1
J: TRBJ1-1
CDR3: CASSLAPGQGSTEAFF
DNA: TGTGCCAGCAGCTTAGCACCGGGACAGGGATCCACTGAAGCTTTCTTT

V: TRBV7-6
size: few
length: 13
D: NA
J: TRBJ2-3
CDR3: CASSFPQADTQYF
DNA: TGTGCCAGCAGTTTCCCCCAGGCAGATACGCAGTATTTT

V: TRBV6-6
size: many
length: 14
D: TRBD2
J: TRBJ2-7
CDR3: CASTLIAGSYEQYF
DNA: TGTGCCAGCACCCTAATAGCGGGTAGCTACGAGCAGTACTTC

V: TRBV2
size: NA
length: 15
D: NA
J: TRBJ2-2
CDR3: CASSPTRSGSGELFF
DNA: TGTGCCAGCAGTCCTACTAGGAGTGGGTCCGGGGAGCTGTTTTTT

V: TRBV7-9
size: few
length: 11
D: NA
J: TRBJ2-7
CDR3: CASNQGGEQYF
DNA: TGTGCCAGCAACCAGGGAGGAGAGCAGTACTTC

V: TRBV29-1
size: few
length: 12
D: NA
J: TRBJ1-1
CDR3: CSVDARYTEAFF
DNA: TGCAGCGTTGATGCCCGGTACACTGAAGCTTTCTTT

V: TRBV3-1
size: NA
length: 14
D: NA
J: TRBJ2-1
CDR3: CASSQEYYRSEQFF
DNA: TGTGCCAGCAGCCAAGAATACTATCGCAGTGAGCAGTTCTTC

V: TRBV11-2
size: NA
length: 14
D: NA
J: TRBJ1-2
CDR3: CASSPFGHNYGYTF
DNA: TGTGCCAGCAGCCCCTTCGGGCACAACTATGGCTACACCTTC

V: TRBV2
size: many
length: 15
D: NA
J: TRBJ1-1
CDR3: CASSDSLWLTTEAFF
DNA: TGTGCCAGCAGTGACTCCTTATGGCTCACCACTGAAGCTTTCTTT

V: TRBV18
size: many
length: 14
D: NA
J: TRBJ1-2
CDR3: CASSPSAINYGYTF
DNA: TGTGCCAGCTCACCTTCTGCTATCAATTATGGCTACACCTTC

V: TRBV7-9
size: NA
length: 17
D: NA
J: TRBJ1-5
CDR3: CASSLARQPYSNQPQHF
DNA: TGTGCCAGCAGCTTAGCGAGGCAGCCTTATAGCAATCAGCCCCAGCATTTT

V: TRBV6-5
size: NA
length: 17
D: TRBD1
J: TRBJ2-2
CDR3: CASRRGTGGLNTGELFF
DNA: TGTGCCAGCAGACGCGGGACAGGGGGTTTGAACACCGGGGAGCTGTTTTTT

V: TRBV18
size: once
length: 16
D: NA
J: TRBJ1-3
CDR3: CASSLPRADSGNTIYF
DNA: TGTGCCAGCTCACTACCTAGGGCCGACTCTGGAAACACCATATATTTT

V: TRBV9
size: few
length: 15
D: TRBD2
J: TRBJ2-1
CDR3: CASSVGLAAINEQFF
DNA: TGTGCCAGCAGCGTAGGACTAGCTGCCATTAATGAGCAGTTCTTC

V: TRBV20-1
size: few
length: 15
D: TRBD2
J: TRBJ2-1
CDR3: CSASDSGGAYNEQFF
DNA: TGCAGTGCTTCGGATAGCGGGGGGGCCTACAATGAGCAGTTCTTC

V: TRBV5-6
size: NA
length: 15
D: NA
J: TRBJ2-5
CDR3: CASSLIHATQETQYF
DNA: TGTGCCAGCAGCTTAATTCACGCAACCCAAGAGACCCAGTACTTC

V: TRBV20-1
size: NA
length: 13
D: NA
J: TRBJ2-5
CDR3: CSARVGAEETQYF
DNA: TGCAGTGCTAGAGTCGGGGCCGAAGAGACCCAGTACTTC

V: TRBV5-1
size: NA
length: 16
D: NA
J: TRBJ1-1
CDR3: CASSRRQFKDDTEAFF
DNA: TGCGCCAGCAGCCGGAGACAGTTTAAGGACGACACTGAAGCTTTCTTT

V: TRBV9
size: few
length: 15
D: NA
J: TRBJ2-7
CDR3: CASSVGSSPFYEQYF
DNA: TGTGCCAGCAGCGTAGGCTCGAGCCCTTTCTACGAGCAGTACTTC

V: TRBV6-2/TRBV6-3
size: many
length: 13
D: TRBD1
J: TRBJ1-1
CDR3: CASKGQMNTEAFF
DNA: TGTGCCAGCAAGGGACAGATGAACACTGAAGCTTTCTTT

V: TRBV6-2/TRBV6-3
size: NA
length: 13
D: NA
J: TRBJ2-7
CDR3: CASSYSQGSEQYF
DNA: TGTGCCAGCAGTTACTCCCAGGGCTCCGAGCAGTACTTC